This T cell receptor beta chain came from a study of cytomegalovirus exposure and HLA in healthy donors. With 5 bases clipped from V and 0 bases from J, the junction kept 4 bases outside the gene matches. This CDR3 spans 15 amino acids. Germline V gene sequence: CDR1 SEHNR, CDR2 FQNEAQ (reference sequence). Primers included in the PCR were 60 Vbeta and 13 Jbeta primers. Libraries were prepared by immunoSEQ multiplex PCR; TCRdb keeps only in-frame clonotypes and omits some of them. The sample holds about 140,000 clones; 70% to 85% are singletons and the top ten take roughly 10%. The TCR originated in an older woman in good health and CMV-seropositive. Sequenced material: PBMCs. The V call is TRBV7-9, the J call TRBJ2-7, with 10 bases matching TRBD2. The CDR3 DNA reads TGTGCCAGCAGCCGTAGCGGGAGGAGCTCCTACGAGCAGTACTTC. Its translation is CASSRSGRSSYEQYF. The whole variable domain, filled in from reference TRBV7-9 and TRBJ2-7, reads DTGVSQNPRHKITKRGQNVTFRCDPISEHNRLYWYRQTLGQGPEFLTYFQNEAQLEKSRLLSDRFSAERPKGSFSTLEIQRTEQGDSAMYLCASSRSGRSSYEQYFGPGTRLTVT.